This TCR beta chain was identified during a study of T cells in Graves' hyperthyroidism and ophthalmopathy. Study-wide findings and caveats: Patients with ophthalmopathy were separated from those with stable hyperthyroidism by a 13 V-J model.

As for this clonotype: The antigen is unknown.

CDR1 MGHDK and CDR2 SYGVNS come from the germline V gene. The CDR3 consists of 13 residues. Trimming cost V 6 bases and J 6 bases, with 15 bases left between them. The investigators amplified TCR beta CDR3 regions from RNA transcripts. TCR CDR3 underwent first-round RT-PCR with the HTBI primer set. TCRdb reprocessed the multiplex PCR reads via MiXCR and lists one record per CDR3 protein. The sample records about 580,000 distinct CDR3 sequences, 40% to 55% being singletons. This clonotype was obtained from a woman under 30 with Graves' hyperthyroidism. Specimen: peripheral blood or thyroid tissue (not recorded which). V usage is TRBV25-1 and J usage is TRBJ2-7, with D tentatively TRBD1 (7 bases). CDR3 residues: CASRRRGPFEQYF. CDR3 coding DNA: TGTGCCAGCAGAAGGAGGGGGCCATTCGAGCAGTACTTC.